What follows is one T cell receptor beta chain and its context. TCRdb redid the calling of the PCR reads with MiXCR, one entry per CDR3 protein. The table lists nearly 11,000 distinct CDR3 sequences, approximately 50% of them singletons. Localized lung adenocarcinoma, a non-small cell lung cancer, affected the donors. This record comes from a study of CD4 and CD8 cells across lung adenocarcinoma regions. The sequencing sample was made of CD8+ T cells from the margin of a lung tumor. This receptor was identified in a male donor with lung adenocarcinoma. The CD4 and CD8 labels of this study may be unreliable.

The CDR3 here is CASSYARTTTYTGELFF. Here the CDR3 DNA reads TGTGCCAGCAGTTACGCTCGGACCACGACTTACACCGGGGAGCTGTTTTTT. This chain joins TRBV6-5 and TRBJ2-2; D is unclear. The CDR3 runs 17 residues. Trimming pared 2 bases from V and 3 bases from J, leaving 16 bases between. The V gene's germline CDR1 is MNHEY and CDR2 SVGAGI.